This is a list of T cell receptor beta chains from one sample in a study of long-term antiretroviral therapy in people with HIV. Data came from immunoSEQ multiplex PCR; TCRdb stores just in-frame clones and leaves some out. The sample yields just over 35,000 clones, 80% to 90% seen once. Sequences were derived from unsorted PBMCs, sampled 2.2 years after starting antiretroviral therapy. Receptor source: a man aged 18 to 29 with HIV. Both conserved end residues are part of each CDR3. D genes are given only for firm matches. Expanded clones get a size class; other rows say once, few or many, or leave the size out.

j_call clone_size v_call d_call cdr3_nt cdr3_aa
TRBJ2-7 . TRBV27 . TGTGCCAGCAGCCCCAGGAAGGGGGGGCAGGGGAGGGAGCAGTACTTC CASSPRKGGQGREQYF
TRBJ2-7 once TRBV4-1 . TGCGCCAGCAGCCAACGGGACGGGAGCCCCTACGAGCAGTACTTC CASSQRDGSPYEQYF
TRBJ1-4 . TRBV4-1 . TGCGCCAGCAGCCAAGAGGCGATGGTGGATGTGTTTTTT CASSQEAMVDVFF
TRBJ1-4 . TRBV19 TRBD1 TGTGCCAGTAGTATAATTTACGGGACAGCTAATGAAAAACTGTTTTTT CASSIIYGTANEKLFF
TRBJ2-1 few TRBV6-6 . TGTGCCAGCAGTCCCGCACCGAATGAGCAGTTCTTC CASSPAPNEQFF
TRBJ1-2 few TRBV21-1 . TGTGCCAGCACCGTTCCGGCGTGGACGGGGCGTTATGGCTACACCTTC CASTVPAWTGRYGYTF
TRBJ2-5 . TRBV7-3 . TGTGCCAGCAGCTTCTGGGCGGGTGAGACCCAGTACTTC CASSFWAGETQYF
TRBJ2-3 . TRBV11-2 TRBD1 TGTGCCAGCAGCGCTTTACAGGGGCGATCAGATACGCAGTATTTT CASSALQGRSDTQYF
TRBJ2-1 . TRBV7-9 . TGTGCCAGCAGCTTAGGGGGGTCTCTCGCGAATGAGCAGTTCTTC CASSLGGSLANEQFF
TRBJ2-2 . TRBV5-7 . TGTGCCAGCAGCTTTTGGGCCGGGGAGCTGTTTTTT CASSFWAGELFF
TRBJ1-1 . TRBV7-6 . TGTGCCAGCAGCTTAGTGGGAGGGGAAGCTTTCTTT CASSLVGGEAFF
TRBJ1-2 . TRBV10-3 . TGTGCCATCAGTGAGTCAGGCAGGGACTATGGCTACACCTTC CAISESGRDYGYTF
TRBJ2-5 . TRBV7-9 TRBD1 TGTGCCAGCAGCCCCCGGGACAGTCCAAGACCGACCCAGTACTTC CASSPRDSPRPTQYF
TRBJ1-4 . TRBV19 . TGTGCCAGTAGTATGTCAACGGGGCTAGTGAGTGAAAAACTGTTTTTT CASSMSTGLVSEKLFF
TRBJ2-6 . TRBV10-2 . TGCGCCAGCAGTCTCCGTGAAGGGGCCAACGTCCTGACTTTC CASSLREGANVLTF
TRBJ1-2 . TRBV14 TRBD1 TGTGCCAGCAGCCACAGGGACAGGGGCCCCCATGGCTACACCTTC CASSHRDRGPHGYTF
TRBJ2-3 . TRBV9 . TGTGCCAGCAGCCTCTATACAGGGATTACAGATACGCAGTATTTT CASSLYTGITDTQYF
TRBJ1-3 . TRBV10-1 . TGCGCCAGCAGCAGCAGGGGCGGTGGAAACACCATATATTTT CASSSRGGGNTIYF
TRBJ2-2 . TRBV5-1 TRBD2 TGCGCCAGCAGCTTGGCCTTAGCGGGGGCCTCGAACACCGGGGAGCTGTTTTTT CASSLALAGASNTGELFF